This T cell receptor (beta chain) was recovered during a study of T cells in Graves' hyperthyroidism and ophthalmopathy. Study overall: Specimen type is peripheral blood, collected at initial diagnosis prior to any treatment.

Regarding this clonotype: Antigen unknown.

Amplified TCR beta CDR3 regions came from RNA transcripts. The TCR CDR3 was amplified in a first-round RT-PCR using the HTBI primer set. TCRdb ran MiXCR on the multiplex PCR reads and lists one entry per CDR3 protein. The repertoire has about 380,000 distinct CDR3 sequences, roughly 13% of them found once; the top ten carry roughly 11%. The CDR3 contains 16 residues. Germline V gene data show CDR1 as SGHNT and CDR2 as YENEEA. The V end lost 4 bases, the J end lost 4 bases, and 17 bases lay between the germline ends. Patients having uncontrolled infection, another autoimmune disease, pregnancy or lactation were not included. Each 10 ml fresh peripheral blood draw supplied the PBMCs. The study's findings and limits: A model of 13 V-J pairs discriminated ophthalmopathy from stable hyperthyroidism.

The TCR was taken from a woman aged 60-75 years with Graves' hyperthyroidism. The source material was blood. The chain joins TRBV11-3 to TRBJ2-1; TRBD1 is a possible D gene (7 bases). The CDR3 DNA reads TGTGCCAGCAGCTCGGGACAGTGGAGGGAATACAATGAGCAGTTCTTC. It specifies CASSSGQWREYNEQFF.